These 3 T cell receptor beta chains share one sample of origin, sequenced in a study of OX40 agonist ivuxolimab in advanced cancers. The data were produced by immunoSEQ multiplex PCR, yet TCRdb's version contains in-frame clones alone and is incomplete. The data show about 71,000 clones, roughly 84% seen once. This specimen was CD4+ or CD8+ T cells sorted from blood, taken in a trial of the OX40 agonist ivuxolimab. These receptors all come from an adult with an advanced solid tumor such as melanoma, head and neck, liver or kidney cancer.

This chain links TRBV20-1 with TRBJ1-2; maybe TRBD1 (5 bases). This CDR3 is 11 amino acids long. Trimming removed 3 bases from V and 8 bases from J, with 10 bases in between. The germline V gene encodes CDR1 DFQATT and CDR2 SNEGSKA (reference sequence). The CDR3 here is CSASERDGYTF. CDR3 nucleotide sequence: TGCAGTGCTAGTGAGAGGGACGGCTACACCTTC.

CDR3 DNA: TGTGCCAGCGGACCCAGGGGACAGGGAGGTCAGCCCCAGCATTTT. Amino acid sequence: CASGPRGQGGQPQHF. This chain uses TRBV27 with TRBJ1-5; 9 nucleotides match TRBD1. Germline CDR1 is MNHEY and CDR2 is SMNVEV (reference sequence). Trimming cost V 8 bases and J 6 bases; bases outside gene matches: 11. The CDR3 is 15 residues long.

This clone was found a few times. The V gene is TRBV7-2, the J gene TRBJ1-1; possible D gene TRBD1, 6 bases. The germline V gene has CDR1 SGHTA and CDR2 FQGNSA. V was pared by 3 bases and J by 6 bases, with 17 bases between. The CDR3 extends over 15 amino acids. The CDR3 DNA follows: TGTGCCAGCAGCTTGAGGTCTACAGGGTTGGCTGAAGCTTTCTTT. This codes for CASSLRSTGLAEAFF.